The 9 T cell receptor beta chains presented below share a single source sample, sequenced in a study of shared clonotypes between healthy human individuals. Method: immunoSEQ multiplex PCR; TCRdb's copy keeps in-frame clones and lacks some. The sample contains 100,000 or so clones, about 45% of which appear only once. Sequenced input: PBMCs. The source of these receptors is a woman in her thirties or forties in good health. Some clones in this sample may be carry-over from other donors' samples.

As regards this clone: A far larger clone lies a single base away; this is likely a read error. The chain has TRBV27 and TRBJ1-3, with D maybe TRBD1 (6 bases). V gave up 8 bases and J gave up 3 bases, with 11 bases separating them. CDR1 is MNHEY and CDR2 is SMNVEV in the germline V gene (reference sequence). This CDR3 spans 13 amino acids. CDR3: CASGEQGGNTIYF. CDR3 sequence (DNA): TGTGCCAGCGGTGAACAGGGTGGAAACACCATATATTTT.

Concerning this clone itself: This specimen includes other DNA sequences encoding the same CDR3. The chain links TRBV30 to TRBJ1-4; a possible D gene is TRBD1 (5 bases). Trimming left V 0 bases short and J 8 bases short, with 7 bases between. This CDR3 contains 12 residues. Germline V CDR1 and CDR2: GTSNPN, SVGIG (reference sequence). The CDR3 here is CAWSVRDEKLFF. CDR3 DNA: TGTGCCTGGAGTGTACGGGACGAAAAACTGTTTTTT.

J is TRBJ2-5 and V is TRBV11-1; 10 bases are shared with TRBD2. This CDR3 has 16 residues. V lost 2 bases, J lost 5 bases, and 8 bases stayed unmatched. Germline V gene data show CDR1 as SGHAT and CDR2 as FQDESV (reference sequence). The CDR3 DNA reads as TGTGCCAGCAGCTTAAGAACAGCGGGAGGGGTGGAGACCCAGTACTTC. This codes for CASSLRTAGGVETQYF.

In its sample, this clone was seen many times. The rearrangement links TRBV10-3 to TRBJ1-5, with D perhaps matching TRBD1 (5 bases). Per the germline V gene, CDR1 is ENHRY and CDR2 is SYGVKD. The V gene lost 2 bases and the J gene lost 1 base, with 12 bases spanning the gap. This CDR3 has 16 amino acids. CDR3 sequence: CAISEGAFGSNQPQHF. In DNA form, the CDR3 reads TGTGCCATCAGTGAGGGGGCTTTTGGGAGCAATCAGCCCCAGCATTTT.

This clone was observed many times. The chain combines TRBV5-1 with TRBJ2-5, with unresolved D. Looked up from germline, CDR1 is SGHRS and CDR2 is YFSETQ. This CDR3 has 15 residues. The V gene lost 0 bases and the J gene lost 2 bases, with 11 bases spanning the gap. As DNA, the CDR3 is TGCGCCAGCAGCTTGGAGTTAAGGATACAAGAGACCCAGTACTTC. It codes for CASSLELRIQETQYF.

This clone was seen a single time. A far more abundant clone sits one base away, making this likely a read error. The genes are TRBV5-1 and TRBJ2-5, with unresolved D. The V and J ends lost 3 bases and 3 bases respectively, with 12 bases between them. The CDR3 is made up of 14 amino acids. Germline CDR1 and CDR2: SGHRS and YFSETQ. Here the CDR3 reads CASSSTVAEETQYF. The CDR3 bases are TGCGCCAGCAGCTCCACTGTAGCAGAAGAGACCCAGTACTTC.

In its sample, this clone was seen many times. The chain uses TRBV28 and TRBJ2-3; 13 nucleotides match TRBD2. The CDR3 covers 17 residues. V was pared by 0 bases and J by 10 bases, with 10 bases of the junction left unmatched. In germline, CDR1 is MDHEN, CDR2 SYDVKM. CDR3 in amino acids: CASSLWQLAGGPGAQYF. CDR3 DNA sequence: TGTGCCAGCAGTTTATGGCAACTAGCGGGAGGGCCGGGTGCGCAGTATTTT.

This clone has more than one count but fewer than ten. The J gene is TRBJ2-3, the V gene TRBV27; D unresolved. This CDR3 has 15 residues. Per the germline V gene, CDR1 is MNHEY and CDR2 is SMNVEV (reference sequence). V lost 0 bases to trimming and J lost 2 bases, with 9 bases between them. CDR3 region: CASSLSRTNTDTQYF. DNA of the CDR3: TGTGCCAGCAGTTTATCGAGGACGAACACAGATACGCAGTATTTT.

V and J are TRBV7-9 and TRBJ1-5, with D unresolved. V shed 6 bases and J shed 2 bases, with 8 bases lying between them. CDR3 length: 13 amino acids. CDR1 is SEHNR, CDR2 FQNEAQ, per germline (reference sequence). CDR3 bases: TGTGCCAGCAGTACAAGGGGCAATCAGCCCCAGCATTTT. The encoded protein is CASSTRGNQPQHF.